This is a list of T cell receptor beta chains from one sample in a study of cytomegalovirus exposure and HLA in healthy donors. Libraries were prepared by immunoSEQ multiplex PCR; TCRdb keeps only in-frame clonotypes and omits some of them. This table lists just over 80,000 clones. The sequencing input was PBMCs. All receptors come from a woman under 40 in good health and CMV-seronegative. Both conserved end residues are part of each CDR3. A D gene is named only where the DNA matches it firmly.

TRBJ1-2 | - | TRBV10-3 | CAISESKLPEANYGYTF | TGTGCCATCAGTGAGTCGAAGTTGCCAGAAGCTAACTATGGCTACACCTTC
TRBJ2-5 | - | TRBV7-9 | CASSSGQGREGTQYF | TGTGCCAGCAGCTCAGGACAGGGCAGGGAGGGGACCCAGTACTTC
TRBJ2-7 | TRBD2 | TRBV5-4 | CASSTTSGSSEQYF | TGTGCCAGCAGTACGACTAGCGGGAGCTCCGAGCAGTACTTC
TRBJ1-2 | - | TRBV30 | CAWSYSRQSYGYTF | TGTGCCTGGAGTTACTCTCGACAGTCTTATGGCTACACCTTC
TRBJ2-7 | - | TRBV19 | CASSRDGGAYEQYF | TGTGCCAGTAGTCGTGACGGGGGAGCCTACGAGCAGTACTTC
TRBJ2-7 | - | TRBV13 | CASSLRRTGTYEQYF | TGTGCCAGCAGCCTCAGAAGGACGGGAACCTACGAGCAGTACTTC
TRBJ2-7 | TRBD2 | TRBV18 | CASSPRTSGAYEQYF | TGTGCCAGCTCACCAAGAACTAGCGGGGCCTACGAGCAGTACTTC
TRBJ2-7 | - | TRBV30 | CAWSRGTSAYEQYF | TGTGCCTGGTCAAGGGGTACCAGCGCCTACGAGCAGTACTTC
TRBJ1-2 | - | TRBV21-1 | CASSARGETYGYTF | TGTGCCAGCAGCGCCCGGGGGGAAACATATGGCTACACCTTC
TRBJ2-7 | - | TRBV6-5 | CASSPDIAYEQYF | TGTGCCAGCAGTCCCGACATCGCCTACGAGCAGTACTTC
TRBJ1-1 | - | TRBV29-1 | CSAGHMATEAFF | TGCAGCGCCGGACATATGGCTACTGAAGCTTTCTTT
TRBJ1-2 | - | TRBV11-2 | CASSLGSGSGYTF | TGTGCCAGCAGCTTGGGATCGGGATCCGGCTACACCTTC
TRBJ2-3 | TRBD2 | TRBV5-4 | CASSTWTSGSRVDTQYF | TGTGCCAGCAGCACGTGGACTAGCGGGAGTCGTGTAGATACGCAGTATTTT
TRBJ1-1 | TRBD1 | TRBV5-1 | CASSLMTGVEAFF | TGCGCCAGCAGCTTGATGACAGGGGTTGAAGCTTTCTTT
TRBJ2-3 | - | TRBV7-6 | CASSLSPTSTDTQYF | TGTGCCAGCAGTCTTAGCCCCACAAGCACAGATACGCAGTATTTT
TRBJ2-3 | - | TRBV5-4 | CASSLRERTDTQYF | TGTGCCAGCAGTCTCCGGGAGAGGACAGATACGCAGTATTTT
TRBJ2-3 | TRBD2 | TRBV29-1 | CSVALAIDKQYF | TGCAGCGTTGCACTAGCGATAGATAAGCAGTATTTT
TRBJ2-6 | TRBD1 | TRBV4-1 | CASSQGDRLSGANVLTF | TGCGCCAGCAGCCAAGGGGACAGGCTTTCTGGGGCCAACGTCCTGACTTTC
TRBJ2-1 | TRBD1 | TRBV18 | CASSPRDRQAEQFF | TGTGCCAGCTCACCACGGGACAGGCAGGCTGAGCAGTTCTTC
TRBJ2-3 | TRBD2 | TRBV7-6 | CASSLAQREVTDTQYF | TGTGCCAGCAGCTTAGCCCAGCGGGAGGTCACAGATACGCAGTATTTT
TRBJ2-7 | - | TRBV13 | CASSTGTLSYEQYF | TGTGCCAGCAGCACCGGGACTCTATCCTACGAGCAGTACTTC
TRBJ2-7 | TRBD2 | TRBV29-1 | CSVEAGRGEQYF | TGCAGCGTTGAGGCGGGGAGGGGCGAGCAGTACTTC
TRBJ1-4 | TRBD1 | TRBV2 | CASRYRGTNEKLFF | TGTGCCAGCAGATACAGGGGGACTAATGAAAAACTGTTTTTT
TRBJ1-2 | TRBD1 | TRBV19 | CASSTQGGNYGYTF | TGTGCCAGTAGTACCCAGGGGGGCAACTATGGCTACACCTTC
TRBJ2-7 | TRBD2 | TRBV30 | CAWSVLAGGEQYF | TGTGCCTGGAGTGTCCTAGCGGGAGGCGAGCAGTACTTC
TRBJ1-1 | - | TRBV29-1 | CSVEGVLNTEAFF | TGCAGCGTTGAGGGAGTTTTGAACACTGAAGCTTTCTTT
TRBJ2-3 | TRBD1 | TRBV15 | CATSRRTGRTSSTDTQYF | TGTGCCACCAGCCGCCGGACAGGGAGGACTTCTAGCACAGATACGCAGTATTTT
TRBJ2-7 | TRBD1 | TRBV6-6 | CASSYRDRAYEQYF | TGTGCCAGCAGTTACCGGGACAGGGCCTACGAGCAGTACTTC
TRBJ2-1 | TRBD2 | TRBV6-6 | CASSYLIGGAGEQFF | TGTGCCAGCAGTTACTTGATCGGGGGGGCGGGTGAGCAGTTCTTC
TRBJ1-2 | - | TRBV2 | CASGYSGYTF | TGTGCCAGCGGGTACAGTGGGTACACCTTC